Presented here are 20 T cell receptor beta chains from one specimen sequenced in a study of shared clonotypes between healthy human individuals. The repertoire was sequenced with immunoSEQ multiplex PCR; TCRdb's copy has only in-frame clones and lacks some. The sample includes about 530,000 clones, about 80% of them seen just once. The sequenced material came from PBMCs. Source of these receptors: a woman in her thirties or forties in good health. Some clones in this sample may be carry-over from other donors' samples.

The chain joins TRBV23-1 to TRBJ2-2; possible D gene TRBD1, 6 bases. TRBV23-1 is classed as an ORF, of uncertain function. The germline V and J ends were trimmed by 0 bases and 1 base, with 9 bases remaining between them. CDR3 length: 16 residues. CDR3 DNA: TGCGCCAGCAGTCAATCGACAGGAATGAACACCGGGGAGCTGTTTTTT. Its protein is CASSQSTGMNTGELFF.

V and J are TRBV7-2 and TRBJ2-1; unclear D gene. Germline CDR1 SGHTA, CDR2 FQGNSA. This CDR3 has 15 residues. V was clipped by 0 bases and J by 1 base, with 7 bases between them. Here the CDR3 reads CASSLAVGSYNEQFF. The CDR3, as DNA: TGTGCCAGCAGCTTAGCCGTTGGGTCCTACAATGAGCAGTTCTTC.

The gene calls are TRBV5-1 and TRBJ2-2; D gene ambiguous. There are 17 residues in the CDR3. From germline, CDR1 is SGHRS and CDR2 YFSETQ. Trimming cost V 2 bases and J 1 base, with 15 bases left between them. This CDR3 is CASSLGREELNTGELFF. The CDR3 nucleotides are TGCGCCAGCAGCTTAGGTCGCGAGGAACTGAACACCGGGGAGCTGTTTTTT.

This sequence joins TRBV7-9 and TRBJ1-6; 8 bases are shared with TRBD1. The CDR3 loop spans 14 amino acids. V trimming: 5 bases; J trimming: 10 bases; junction bases outside the gene matches: 7. Per germline, CDR1 SEHNR and CDR2 FQNEAQ (reference sequence). The CDR3 protein is CASSPDRVKSPLHF. The DNA of the CDR3 is TGTGCCAGCAGCCCGGACAGGGTGAAGTCACCCCTCCACTTT.

The chain is built from TRBV5-1 and TRBJ2-2; 7 bases line up with TRBD1. The CDR3 has 16 amino acids. Germline assignment: CDR1 SGHRS and CDR2 YFSETQ. Unmatched junction bases numbered 8, after V lost 4 bases and J lost 2 bases. The CDR3: CASSLGQARNTGELFF. The CDR3 DNA sequence: TGCGCCAGCAGCCTAGGACAGGCGCGTAACACCGGGGAGCTGTTTTTT.

This clone came up once. This chain uses TRBV28 with TRBJ2-2; D uncertain. The CDR3 contains 13 residues. Looked up from germline, CDR1 is MDHEN and CDR2 is SYDVKM. Trimming stripped 7 bases from V and 4 bases from J, with 10 bases between. CDR3 amino acids: CASTLTITGELFF. The CDR3 DNA reads TGTGCCAGCACCCTAACTATCACCGGGGAGCTGTTTTTT. The whole variable domain, filled in from reference TRBV28 and TRBJ2-2, reads DVKVTQSSRYLVKRTGEKVFLECVQDMDHENMFWYRQDPGLGLRLIYFSYDVKMKEKGDIPEGYSVSREKKERFSLILESASTNQTSMYLCASTLTITGELFFGEGSRLTVL.

Points on this clone: This sample also contains other DNA sequences that code for the same CDR3. The chain uses TRBV16 and TRBJ2-7; 7 positions match TRBD1. This CDR3 has 15 residues. Germline V gives CDR1 KGHSY, CDR2 FQNENV. With V trimmed by 1 base and J by 3 bases, 6 bases remained unmatched. CDR3 coding DNA: TGTGCCAGCAGCCAATTCGGGACAGCGGTCTACGAGCAGTACTTC. Protein sequence: CASSQFGTAVYEQYF.

V gene TRBV7-8 combines with J gene TRBJ2-7, with 9 bases that match TRBD2. Germline values: CDR1 SGHVS, CDR2 FQNEAQ. There are 17 residues in the CDR3. V shed 5 bases, J shed 3 bases, and the junction held 14 bases outside the gene matches. The CDR3 sequence: CASSVRPGLAGNYEQYF. The CDR3 DNA follows: TGTGCCAGCAGCGTTAGACCTGGTCTAGCGGGGAACTACGAGCAGTACTTC.

This clone was seen a handful of times. The chain joins TRBV20-1 to TRBJ1-2; D not resolved. The ends were cut back, 6 bases at V and 3 bases at J, with 5 bases in the middle. CDR1 and CDR2 from the germline V gene are DFQATT and SNEGSKA (reference sequence). This CDR3 spans 10 amino acids. The CDR3 region has the DNA TGCAGTGCAGGAGACTATGGCTACACCTTC. Translating gives CSAGDYGYTF.

This clone was found once. The V and J genes are TRBV11-2 and TRBJ2-5; possible D gene TRBD1, 6 bases. Trimming removed 1 base from V and 5 bases from J, with 17 bases in between. The CDR3 totals 16 residues. Germline V gives CDR1 SGHAT, CDR2 FQNNGV. For the CDR3, the DNA is TGTGCCAGCAGCTTAGGATCAGGGGTACCAATGGAGACCCAGTACTTC. Its protein product is CASSLGSGVPMETQYF.

V is TRBV19 and J is TRBJ2-1; D is ambiguous. The V gene lost 3 bases and the J gene lost 9 bases, with 9 bases spanning the gap. This CDR3 is 12 amino acids long. Germline CDR1 is LNHDA and CDR2 is SQIVND (reference sequence). The DNA for the CDR3 is TGTGCCAGTAGTATTACTCCCGGTGAGCAGTTCTTC. Protein sequence: CASSITPGEQFF.

As DNA, the CDR3 is TGTGCCAGCAGTAACCGGGGCCCCACAGATACGCAGTATTTT. Amino acid sequence: CASSNRGPTDTQYF. This rearrangement joins TRBV6-6 to TRBJ2-3; tentatively, D is TRBD1 or TRBD2 (5 bases each). Between the trimmed V and J ends, which lost 5 bases and 2 bases, there was a span of 11 bases. Germline V lookup: CDR1 MNHNY, CDR2 SVGAGI (reference sequence). The CDR3 contains 14 residues.

V is TRBV7-9 and J is TRBJ2-7; maybe TRBD1 (7 bases). The CDR3 totals 14 residues. CDR1 SEHNR and CDR2 FQNEAQ come from the germline V gene (reference sequence). Trimming pared 2 bases from V and 3 bases from J, leaving 11 bases between. The CDR3 region is CASSLRQGGYEQYF. CDR3 nucleotide sequence: TGTGCCAGCAGCTTACGGCAGGGGGGCTACGAGCAGTACTTC.

The chain uses TRBV5-8 and TRBJ2-7; 9 bases fit TRBD2. CDR3 length: 14 residues. Germline V gives CDR1 SGHTS, CDR2 YDEGEE. Losses at the gene ends were 0 bases for V and 7 bases for J; bases not matched to a gene: 5. The CDR3 sequence: CASSLGLAAREQYF. The CDR3 region has the DNA TGTGCCAGCAGCTTGGGACTAGCGGCAAGAGAGCAGTACTTC.

The genes are TRBV4-1 and TRBJ1-4; unclear D gene. The CDR3 covers 12 residues. The ends were cut back, 1 base at V and 8 bases at J, with 5 bases in the middle. The germline CDR1 and CDR2 sequences are MGHRA and YSYEKL. CDR3 coding DNA: TGCGCCAGCAGCCAAGGACCGGAAAAACTGTTTTTT. It yields the protein CASSQGPEKLFF.

This chain links TRBV19 with TRBJ2-1; unclear D gene. From germline, CDR1 is LNHDA and CDR2 SQIVND (reference sequence). Trimming pared 5 bases from V and 12 bases from J, leaving 26 bases between. This CDR3 region has 16 residues. For the CDR3, the DNA is TGTGCCAGTAGTGCCTCAATTATCAATGTTAAGATGTTGCAGTTCTTC. Translation: CASSASIINVKMLQFF. Using reference TRBV19 and TRBJ2-1 for the parts outside the CDR3, the full variable domain is DGGITQSPKYLFRKEGQNVTLSCEQNLNHDAMYWYRQDPGQGLRLIYYSQIVNDFQKGDIAEGYSVSREKKESFPLTVTSAQKNPTAFYLCASSASIINVKMLQFFGPGTRLTVL.

The chain has TRBV30 and TRBJ1-5; the match to TRBD1 covers 10 bases. The ends lost 2 bases at V and 7 bases at J; junction bases unmatched: 8. This CDR3 region has 15 residues. Germline assignment: CDR1 GTSNPN and CDR2 SVGIG (reference sequence). The CDR3 nucleotides are TGTGCCTGGAGTCGAGACAGGGGGCAATGGCAGCCCCAGCATTTT. Protein product: CAWSRDRGQWQPQHF.

This clone was counted only a few times. The V and J genes are TRBV5-4 and TRBJ2-5; D not certain. The closer fit of TRBJ2-7 to the DNA end suggests the J call may be wrong. Germline CDR1 SGHNT, CDR2 YYREEE (reference sequence). The CDR3 runs 14 residues. The CDR3 bases are TGTGCCAGCAGCTGGAGACCAAGCTCCTACGAGCAGTACTTC. Translation gives CASSWRPSSYEQYF.

The rearrangement uses TRBV10-3 and TRBJ2-2; no reliable D call. Per the germline V gene, CDR1 is ENHRY and CDR2 is SYGVKD. Trimming cost V 6 bases and J 8 bases, with 19 bases left between them. The CDR3 loop spans 15 amino acids. CDR3 region: CAISAAGLPPGELFF. The CDR3 DNA sequence: TGTGCCATCAGCGCCGCTGGCCTCCCGCCGGGGGAGCTGTTTTTT.

The DNA for the CDR3 is TGCGCCAGCAGCCAAGGTCAGGGGGTCAGTCAGCCCCAGCATTTT. It translates to CASSQGQGVSQPQHF. The genes are TRBV4-3 and TRBJ1-5; 7 nucleotides align to TRBD1. The V gene end was trimmed by 1 base and the J gene end by 6 bases; junction bases not matched to a gene: 6. Germline lookup yields CDR1 LGHNA and CDR2 YSLEER. CDR3 length: 15 residues.